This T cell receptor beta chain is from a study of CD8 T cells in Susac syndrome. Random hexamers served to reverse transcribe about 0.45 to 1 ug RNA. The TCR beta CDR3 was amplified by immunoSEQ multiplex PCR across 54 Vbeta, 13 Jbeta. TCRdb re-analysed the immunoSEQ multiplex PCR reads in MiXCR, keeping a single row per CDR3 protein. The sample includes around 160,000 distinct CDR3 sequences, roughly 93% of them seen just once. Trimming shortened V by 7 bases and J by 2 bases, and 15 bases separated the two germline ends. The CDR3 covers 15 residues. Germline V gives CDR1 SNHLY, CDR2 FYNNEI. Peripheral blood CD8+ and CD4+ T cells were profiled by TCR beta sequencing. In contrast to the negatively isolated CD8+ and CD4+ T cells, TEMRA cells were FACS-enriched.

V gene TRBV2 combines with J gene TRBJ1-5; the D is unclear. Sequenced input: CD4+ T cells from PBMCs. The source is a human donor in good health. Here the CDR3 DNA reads TGTGCCAGCAAACAGCAACTACTGGGCAATCAGCCCCAGCATTTT. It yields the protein CASKQQLLGNQPQHF.